A single sample is the source of the 29 T cell receptor beta chains below, sequenced in a study of OX40 agonist ivuxolimab in advanced cancers. Method: immunoSEQ multiplex PCR; TCRdb's copy keeps in-frame clones and lacks some. Among 95,000 to 110,000 clones listed, around 93% were seen once. The source material was CD4+ or CD8+ T cells sorted from blood, sampled in a trial of the OX40 agonist ivuxolimab. Receptors were obtained from an adult with an advanced solid tumor such as melanoma, head and neck, liver or kidney cancer.

The V and J genes are TRBV27 and TRBJ1-2, with 8 bases matching TRBD1. J gave up 8 bases and V 6 bases, and 8 bases lay outside the gene matches. CDR1 and CDR2 (germline): MNHEY, SMNVEV (reference sequence). The CDR3 contains 13 residues. DNA for the CDR3: TGTGCCAGCAGGGACAGGGATGGGCAAGGCTACACCTTC. This gives the protein CASRDRDGQGYTF.

V usage is TRBV5-1 and J usage is TRBJ2-3; TRBD2 agrees at 8 bases. The J segment lost 2 bases and the V segment lost 4 bases, leaving 6 bases of the junction unmatched. CDR3 size: 15 residues. Germline V gene sequence: CDR1 SGHRS, CDR2 YFSETQ. For the CDR3, the DNA is TGCGCCAGCAGCGGCTTAGCGGGGCTCACAGATACGCAGTATTTT. It yields the protein CASSGLAGLTDTQYF.

The rearrangement uses TRBV6-5 and TRBJ2-1; D may be TRBD1 or TRBD2 (5 bases each). Trimming removed 5 bases at V and 5 bases at J, with 13 bases between. CDR1 is MNHEY, CDR2 SVGAGI, per germline. CDR3 size: 14 residues. The CDR3 region has the DNA TGTGCCAGCAGTAGGGGTAGGGGAGACAATGAGCAGTTCTTC. This translates into CASSRGRGDNEQFF.

V is TRBV7-9 and J is TRBJ1-1; 8 bases line up with TRBD1. The germline V gene encodes CDR1 SEHNR and CDR2 FQNEAQ (reference sequence). The CDR3 covers 15 residues. V lost 4 bases to trimming and J lost 3 bases; unmatched junction nucleotides: 7. CDR3 nucleotide sequence: TGTGCCAGCAGCTCAGGACAGGGTAGGGACACTGAAGCTTTCTTT. This encodes CASSSGQGRDTEAFF. Using reference TRBV7-9 and TRBJ1-1 for the parts outside the CDR3, the full variable domain is DTGVSQNPRHKITKRGQNVTFRCDPISEHNRLYWYRQTLGQGPEFLTYFQNEAQLEKSRLLSDRFSAERPKGSFSTLEIQRTEQGDSAMYLCASSSGQGRDTEAFFGQGTRLTVV.

The rearrangement joins TRBV21-1 to TRBJ2-1; TRBD1, the table's D call, was not compared with the DNA. TRBV21-1 is a listed pseudogene. CDR3 length: 16 residues. The CDR3 here is CASSTRGHRSYNEQFF. For the CDR3, the DNA is TGTGCCAGCAGCACCCGGGGACACCGCTCCTACAATGAGCAGTTCTTC.

The chain couples TRBV11-1 to TRBJ1-1; D uncertain. The CDR3 spans 14 residues. Germline V gene data show CDR1 as SGHAT and CDR2 as FQDESV (reference sequence). V was pared by 4 bases and J by 1 base, with 10 bases between. CDR3 region: CASSSVPGNTEAFF. CDR3 coding DNA: TGTGCCAGCAGCTCCGTTCCGGGGAACACTGAAGCTTTCTTT.

The V gene is TRBV28, the J gene TRBJ2-2; D is perhaps TRBD2 (5 bases). Trimming took 3 bases from V and 7 from J, leaving 6 bases between them. This CDR3 has 12 residues. Germline V gene sequence: CDR1 MDHEN, CDR2 SYDVKM. CDR3 sequence reads: CASSFEGGELFF. CDR3 sequence (DNA): TGTGCCAGCAGTTTTGAGGGCGGGGAGCTGTTTTTT.

The CDR3 region has the DNA TGTGCCAGTAGTATAGACCTTCTAGCGCTCAGCTCCTACAATGAGCAGTTCTTC. Encoded protein: CASSIDLLALSSYNEQFF. The chain carries TRBV19 and TRBJ2-1; perhaps TRBD2 as D (6 bases). From germline, CDR1 is LNHDA and CDR2 SQIVND (reference sequence). With 0 bases removed from V and 0 bases from J, the gap between germline ends came to 15 bases. The length of the CDR3 is 18 residues. Drawing the rest from reference TRBV19 and TRBJ2-1, the complete variable domain is DGGITQSPKYLFRKEGQNVTLSCEQNLNHDAMYWYRQDPGQGLRLIYYSQIVNDFQKGDIAEGYSVSREKKESFPLTVTSAQKNPTAFYLCASSIDLLALSSYNEQFFGPGTRLTVL.

This clone was found a few times. The chain uses TRBV30 and TRBJ2-1; 10 bases line up with TRBD2. The V gene end was trimmed by 4 bases and the J gene end by 7 bases; junction bases not matched to a gene: 7. The CDR3 is 14 residues long. Germline V gene lookup returns CDR1 GTSNPN and CDR2 SVGIG (reference sequence). CDR3 bases: TGTGCCTGGACCGTTGGACTAGCGGCAAATGAGCAGTTCTTC. Amino acid sequence: CAWTVGLAANEQFF.

V gene TRBV6-1 combines with J gene TRBJ2-1; D is possibly TRBD1 (6 bases). Trimming stripped 4 bases from V and 2 bases from J, with 12 bases between. This CDR3 contains 15 residues. The germline V gene has CDR1 MNHNS and CDR2 SASEGT. DNA for the CDR3: TGTGCCAGCAGTGTAGACAGGCGGACCTACAATGAGCAGTTCTTC. Its protein product is CASSVDRRTYNEQFF.

Only a few counts were recorded for this clone. At one end the junction does not follow the germline gene, possibly because of a read error. The chain couples TRBV7-3 to TRBJ2-7, with D possibly being TRBD1 (6 bases). This CDR3 has 12 amino acids. The V gene's germline CDR1 is SGHTA and CDR2 FQGTGA. The CDR3 reads CASSSTGGYLNF. CDR3 DNA: TGTGCCAGCAGCTCGACAGGCGGGTACCTGAACTTC.

The chain employs TRBV28 and TRBJ1-5; 8 bases line up with TRBD1. CDR3 length: 15 residues. The germline V gene encodes CDR1 MDHEN and CDR2 SYDVKM. V lost 4 bases and J lost 6; bases outside the gene matches: 8. The CDR3 protein is CASSSAGGGGQPQHF. For the CDR3, the DNA is TGTGCCAGCAGTTCCGCAGGGGGCGGAGGTCAGCCCCAGCATTTT.

This chain connects TRBV19 to TRBJ2-5; TRBD1 matches at 9 bases. The J call could be wrong; TRBJ2-7 is a better fit for the DNA end. This CDR3 has 13 residues. The germline CDR1 and CDR2 sequences are LNHDA and SQIVND (reference sequence). CDR3 DNA: TGTGCCAGTAAGAGACAGGGGGCCTACGAGCAGTACTTC. Its translation is CASKRQGAYEQYF.

The J gene is TRBJ2-7, the V gene TRBV5-4; a weak D match, TRBD2 (7 bases). Per the germline V gene, CDR1 is SGHNT and CDR2 is YYREEE (reference sequence). Trimming took 2 bases from V and 1 from J, leaving 13 bases between them. There are 15 residues in the CDR3. Here the CDR3 reads CASSLGGALSYEQYF. CDR3 sequence (DNA): TGTGCCAGCAGCTTAGGGGGGGCGCTTTCCTACGAGCAGTACTTC.

The chain carries TRBV7-8 and TRBJ2-6; D is unresolved. V dropped 6 bases and J dropped 3 bases, with 15 bases sitting between them. CDR3 length: 16 amino acids. Germline V gives CDR1 SGHVS, CDR2 FQNEAQ. For the CDR3, the DNA is TGTGCCAGCAGGAACGCCGCAGGCTTTGGGGCCAACGTCCTGACTTTC. It translates to CASRNAAGFGANVLTF. The full variable domain, with the rest looked up from reference TRBV7-8 and TRBJ2-6, is GAGVSQSPRYKVAKRGQDVALRCDPISGHVSLFWYQQALGQGPEFLTYFQNEAQLDKSGLPSDRFFAERPEGSVSTLKIQRTQQEDSAVYLCASRNAAGFGANVLTFGAGSRLTVL.

The chain is built from TRBV28 and TRBJ1-1; D is undetermined. Between the trimmed V and J ends, which lost 5 bases and 1 base, there was a span of 11 bases. Per germline, CDR1 MDHEN and CDR2 SYDVKM. The CDR3 runs to 14 residues. CDR3 region: CASSPPAGNTEAFF. CDR3 sequence (DNA): TGTGCCAGCAGTCCCCCTGCGGGGAACACTGAAGCTTTCTTT.

This clone showed up just once. This chain uses TRBV5-6 with TRBJ1-1; TRBD1 agrees at 9 bases. The CDR3 is made up of 14 amino acids. The junction had 6 bases not matched to a gene; V was cut back by 2 bases and J by 7 bases. CDR1 and CDR2 from the germline V gene are SGHDT and YYEEEE. The CDR3 region has the DNA TGTGCCAGCAGCTTACAGGGGGCTGCGGTTGAAGCTTTCTTT. This translates into CASSLQGAAVEAFF. Looking up the rest from reference TRBV5-6 and TRBJ1-1 gives the full variable domain: DAGVTQSPTHLIKTRGQQVTLRCSPKSGHDTVSWYQQALGQGPQFIFQYYEEEERQRGNFPDRFSGHQFPNYSSELNVNALLLGDSALYLCASSLQGAAVEAFFGQGTRLTVV.

The table lists this clone with a count of one. V usage is TRBV6-5 and J usage is TRBJ2-2; 8 nucleotides agree with TRBD1. CDR3 length equals 15 residues. Trimming removed 5 bases from V and 3 bases from J; junction bases left unmatched: 5. From germline, CDR1 is MNHEY and CDR2 SVGAGI. CDR3 loop: CASSVYRGDTGELFF. The CDR3 DNA reads as TGTGCCAGCAGTGTTTACAGGGGGGACACCGGGGAGCTGTTTTTT.

V is TRBV28 and J is TRBJ2-7; 11 bases map to TRBD2. The CDR3 has 15 residues. Germline values: CDR1 MDHEN, CDR2 SYDVKM. The junction had 5 bases not matched to a gene; V was cut back by 6 bases and J by 1 base. CDR3 DNA sequence: TGTGCCAGCAGGTTGACTAGCGGGGATTCCTACGAGCAGTACTTC. As protein: CASRLTSGDSYEQYF.

The chain couples TRBV4-3 to TRBJ2-5; 14 bases line up with TRBD2. The CDR3 loop spans 13 amino acids. Looked up from germline, CDR1 is LGHNA and CDR2 is YSLEER. The trim removed 4 bases at V and 13 bases at J, leaving 5 bases unmatched. CDR3 sequence (DNA): TGCGCCAGCAGCCCTGGGACTAGCGGGAGTCCGTACTTC. Translation gives CASSPGTSGSPYF.

With respect to this clone: One junction end disagrees with the germline gene, perhaps due to a read error. The J gene is TRBJ2-2, the V gene TRBV7-7; D ambiguous. Germline V gene lookup returns CDR1 SSHAT and CDR2 FNYEAQ (reference sequence). The CDR3 runs to 12 residues. The CDR3 bases are TGTGCTAGCAGCTCCCCGACCGGGGAGCTGTTTTTT. Its translation is CASSSPTGELFF.

This clone occurred a few times. The rearrangement joins TRBV27 to TRBJ1-2; 9 bases are shared with TRBD1. The CDR3 extends over 15 amino acids. Germline trimming cut 4 bases from V and 2 bases from J; bases unmatched to any gene: 5. Germline V gene lookup returns CDR1 MNHEY and CDR2 SMNVEV (reference sequence). CDR3 bases: TGTGCCAGCAGTTCCCGGACAGGGGTGAACTATGGCTACACCTTC. Its translation is CASSSRTGVNYGYTF.

V and J are TRBV11-3 and TRBJ2-3; D not resolved. The CDR3 totals 13 residues. Per germline, CDR1 SGHNT and CDR2 YENEEA. V lost 3 bases and J lost 4, with 8 bases in between. CDR3 sequence reads: CASSFRGSDTQYF. In DNA form, the CDR3 reads TGTGCCAGCAGCTTTCGCGGATCAGATACGCAGTATTTT.

The DNA of the CDR3 is TGTGCCAGCAGTTATATGGACACGAACACTGAAGCTTTCTTT. It yields the protein CASSYMDTNTEAFF. The rearrangement joins TRBV6-5 to TRBJ1-1; a possible D gene is TRBD1 (5 bases). CDR3 length equals 14 residues. Trimming pared 3 bases from V and 1 base from J, leaving 9 bases between. In germline, CDR1 is MNHEY, CDR2 SVGAGI.

As concerns this clone: The sample holds other DNA sequences that translate to the same CDR3. This sequence joins TRBV7-2 and TRBJ1-2, with unresolved D. Between the trimmed V and J ends, which lost 1 base and 5 bases, there was a span of 5 bases. Germline V lookup: CDR1 SGHTA, CDR2 FQGNSA. This CDR3 is 12 amino acids long. Written as DNA, the CDR3 is TGTGCCAGCAGCTTAGTGGGGTATGGCTACACCTTC. It translates to CASSLVGYGYTF.

This rearrangement joins TRBV9 to TRBJ2-7; 9 bases are shared with TRBD2. The germline CDR1 and CDR2 sequences are SGDLS and YYNGEE. CDR3 size: 14 residues. The ends lost 0 bases at V and 5 bases at J; junction bases unmatched: 3. CDR3 sequence: CASSVVGTSNEQYF. The CDR3 DNA follows: TGTGCCAGCAGCGTAGTGGGGACTAGCAACGAGCAGTACTTC.

This clone turned up a few times. The chain joins TRBV10-3 to TRBJ1-2; D ambiguous. This CDR3 is 17 amino acids long. Germline CDR1 is ENHRY and CDR2 is SYGVKD. With 0 bases removed from V and 5 bases from J, the gap between germline ends came to 19 bases. CDR3 sequence (DNA): TGTGCCATCAGTGAGTCGATGAACGGCCTAGCCTCTTATGGCTACACCTTC. Its protein is CAISESMNGLASYGYTF.

The chain has TRBV28 and TRBJ1-2; D gene uncertain. V was shortened by 3 bases and J by 5 bases, with 7 bases between the two germline ends. Germline CDR1 MDHEN, CDR2 SYDVKM. This CDR3 region has 12 residues. DNA of the CDR3: TGTGCCAGCAGTTTGAAACAGTATGGCTACACCTTC. Its protein is CASSLKQYGYTF.

The V call is TRBV6-6, the J call TRBJ1-1; D perhaps matches TRBD1 (5 bases). Germline V gene data show CDR1 as MNHNY and CDR2 as SVGAGI (reference sequence). V was clipped by 0 bases and J by 6 bases, with 8 bases between them. CDR3 size: 13 residues. The CDR3 sequence is CASSYSRDAEAFF. The CDR3 nucleotides read TGTGCCAGCAGTTACTCGAGGGACGCTGAAGCTTTCTTT.